The following is a TCR beta chain sequence with its context. As yet, its antigen is unknown. These data belong to a study of CD4 T cells in relation to SARS-CoV-2 and coronaviruses. On the study more broadly: PBMCs were cultured with antigen for over 8 days before TCR beta sequencing.

Clones were read by immunoSEQ multiplex PCR, and TCRdb kept only the in-frame ones, dropping some. The data hold some 29,000 clones, with 74% observed a single time. Unexposed donor CD4+ T cells date from about 2011-2018, before the COVID-19 pandemic. Isolation of CD4+ T cells took place after roughly nine days in culture. This clonotype originated in a human donor in good health. The sample comprised CD4+ T cells from PBMCs, cultured in vitro.

The CDR3 DNA sequence: TGTGCCAGCAGCTTCTCCGGGAGGGACAATGAGCAGTTCTTC. Its protein is CASSFSGRDNEQFF. The chain combines TRBV7-9 with TRBJ2-1, with 8 bases lining up with TRBD2. The J segment lost 5 bases and the V segment lost 3 bases, leaving 3 bases of the junction unmatched. Germline V CDR1 and CDR2: SEHNR, FQNEAQ (reference sequence). The CDR3 is made up of 14 amino acids.